This T cell receptor beta chain was profiled in a study of human T cells and chemical hapten exposure. On the study more broadly: Throughout a study of approximately 25 weeks, patients underwent weekly scalp administration of diphenylcyclopropenone doses.

Described time point: patch test 2, 6 weeks after DPC sensitization. Treatment of the sample: therapeutic diphenylcyclopropenone sensitization with weekly scalp DPC. Individual cDNA molecules each carried unique molecular identifiers attached by the library. Using its own MiXCR run on the RACE reads, TCRdb lists one record per CDR3 protein. This table has about 110,000 distinct CDR3 sequences, about a tenth appearing once. Findings and limits, study-wide: The study found that DPC sensitization did not change TCRs above 1 in 1000 frequency. Controls formed significantly fewer large CDR3 similarity clusters than expanded TCRs did.

At least ten counts were recorded for this clonotype. Its antigen is unknown. The sequenced sample was whole blood, obtained in connection with sensitization to the hapten diphenylcyclopropenone (DPC). This clonotype originated in a middle-aged woman with alopecia areata. Some clones in this sample may be carry-over from other donors' samples.

The DNA of the CDR3 is TGTGCCAGCAGTCGCACCGCAGGGTCCGCAGATACGCAGTATTTT. It specifies CASSRTAGSADTQYF. This chain connects TRBV6-2 or TRBV6-3 to TRBJ2-3; D perhaps matches TRBD1 (5 bases). The CDR3 loop spans 15 amino acids. The germline CDR1 and CDR2 sequences are MNHEY and SVGEGT. Trimming stripped 5 bases from V and 4 bases from J, with 16 bases between.